A selection of T cell receptor beta chains follows, all from one sample in a study of shared T cell receptors in the human thymus. The data were produced by immunoSEQ multiplex PCR, yet TCRdb's version contains in-frame clones alone and is incomplete. This sample has hundreds of thousands of clones, with 80% to 90% found just once. These data also featured in a second study, about human thymus T cells.

The sample consisted of thymocytes. The source of these receptors is a girl under two years old with a congenital heart defect. CDR3s include the opening cysteine and the closing phenylalanine or tryptophan. Not all rows give a size; the values are once, few, many and, for expanded clones, a class.

J	size	V	CDR3
TRBJ2-1	NA	TRBV11-2	CASSLERFRSYNEQFF
TRBJ1-5	NA	TRBV19	CASHRGRSSNQPQHF
TRBJ1-5	NA	TRBV27	CASSSYIGGAAGNQPQHF
TRBJ1-1	NA	TRBV19	CASSIEDRGLMNTEAFF
NA	NA	TRBV29-1	CSVEAKRGLSYEQYF
TRBJ1-6	NA	TRBV14	CASSQGEKRVPYNSPLHF
TRBJ2-1	NA	TRBV19	CASGFRGDPYEQFF
TRBJ1-2	few	TRBV5-6	CASSLSDRLNYGYTF
TRBJ1-1	NA	TRBV11-2	CASSSPEDTNTEAFF
TRBJ1-1	NA	TRBV19	CASQGARGTEAFF
TRBJ2-3	NA	TRBV20-1	CSGRRETQYF
TRBJ1-3	NA	TRBV5-1	CASSLDIRNTIYF
TRBJ1-2	NA	TRBV5-6	CASSSGRGYTF
TRBJ1-6	NA	TRBV9	CASSVAPYKQGMESPLHF
TRBJ1-6	NA	TRBV7-9	CASSLWDSACNSPLHF
TRBJ1-1	NA	TRBV5-1	CASSLAKMQGWPTYTEAFF
TRBJ1-5	NA	TRBV7-2	CASSAKGRQGLVDQPQHF
TRBJ2-1	NA	TRBV5-1	CASSDLAGPYNEQFF
TRBJ2-1	NA	TRBV5-4	CASSLLGRGGASYNEQFF
TRBJ2-2	once	TRBV5-4	CASSGGLVPGELFF
TRBJ2-4	NA	TRBV28	CASRGQGAAKNIQYF
TRBJ1-2	NA	TRBV5-6	CASSASGFGYTF
TRBJ1-3	NA	TRBV6-1	CASIRGGDRESTIYF
TRBJ2-1	NA	TRBV12-5	CASGSQEDYNEQFF